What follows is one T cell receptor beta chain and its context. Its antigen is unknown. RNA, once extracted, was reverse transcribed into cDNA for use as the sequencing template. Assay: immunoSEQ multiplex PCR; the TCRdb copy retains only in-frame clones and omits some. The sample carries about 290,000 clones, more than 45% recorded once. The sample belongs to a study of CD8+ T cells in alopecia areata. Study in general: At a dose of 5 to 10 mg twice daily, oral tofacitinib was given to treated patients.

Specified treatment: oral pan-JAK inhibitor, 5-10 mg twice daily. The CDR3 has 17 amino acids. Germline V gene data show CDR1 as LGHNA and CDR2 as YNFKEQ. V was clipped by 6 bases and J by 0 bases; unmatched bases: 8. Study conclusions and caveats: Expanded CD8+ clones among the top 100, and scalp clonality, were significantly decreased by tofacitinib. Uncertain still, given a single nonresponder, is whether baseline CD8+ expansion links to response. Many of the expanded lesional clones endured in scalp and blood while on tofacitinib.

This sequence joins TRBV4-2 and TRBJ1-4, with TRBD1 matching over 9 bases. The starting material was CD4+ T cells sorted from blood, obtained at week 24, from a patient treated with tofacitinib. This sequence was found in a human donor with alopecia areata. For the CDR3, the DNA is TGTGCCAGCAGTCGCTTCACAGGGGGCGCAACTAATGAAAAACTGTTTTTT. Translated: CASSRFTGGATNEKLFF.